The T cell receptor beta chain described here comes from a study of shared clonotypes between healthy human individuals. Overall study: Participating donors consisted of two women and a few men aged 18 to 49.

Germline V gene lookup returns CDR1 MNHEY and CDR2 SVGAGI. The CDR3 consists of 15 residues. V was clipped by 9 bases and J by 4 bases; unmatched bases: 10. The assay was run at deep level. The protocol was immunoSEQ multiplex PCR, while the TCRdb copy is restricted to in-frame clones and leaves out a portion. This repertoire shows fewer than 600,000 clones, 75% to 85% found once; its top ten account for around 13%. Turning to this clone: Its antigen is still unknown.

Overall study findings and caveats: How much donors shared clonotypes was expected to be affected by sequencing depth.

The source of this sequence is a woman between 40 and 55 years old in good health. Some clones in this sample may be carry-over from other donors' samples. The rearrangement joins TRBV6-5 to TRBJ2-3, with 10 bases matching TRBD2. Sequenced input: PBMCs. The CDR3 region has the DNA TGTGCCAGTTCGACTAGCGGGTTCTACGCAGATACGCAGTATTTT. Its protein product is CASSTSGFYADTQYF.